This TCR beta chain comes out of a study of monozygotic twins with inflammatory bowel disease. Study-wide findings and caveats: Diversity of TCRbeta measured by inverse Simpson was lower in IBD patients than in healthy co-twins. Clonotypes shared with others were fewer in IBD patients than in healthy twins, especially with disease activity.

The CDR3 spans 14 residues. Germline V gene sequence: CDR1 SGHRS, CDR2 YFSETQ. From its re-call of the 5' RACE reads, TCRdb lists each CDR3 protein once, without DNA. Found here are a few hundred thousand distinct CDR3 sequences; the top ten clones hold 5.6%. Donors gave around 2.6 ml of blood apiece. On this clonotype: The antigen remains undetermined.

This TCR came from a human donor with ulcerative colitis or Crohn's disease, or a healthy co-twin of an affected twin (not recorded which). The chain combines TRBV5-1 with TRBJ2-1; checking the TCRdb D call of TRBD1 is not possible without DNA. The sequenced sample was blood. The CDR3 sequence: CASSLVQGYNEQFF.